Following are 2 T cell receptor beta chains from one sample sequenced in a study of spatial heterogeneity in lung cancer. TCRdb called the 5' RACE reads again in MiXCR, with one record for every CDR3 protein. The table has 9,000 to 10,000 distinct CDR3 sequences, over 11% seen once. Regarding the study as a whole: Intratumoral expanded alpha and beta TCR counts were found to track tumor mutation counts.

Regarding time point: sample taken at primary tumor resection. Their cognate antigens are unknown. This specimen consisted of lung tumor tissue, obtained at surgery. These receptors were collected from a male donor with early-stage non-small cell lung cancer.

This clonotype was seen ten or more times. The V and J genes are TRBV3-1 and TRBJ2-3, with D possibly matching TRBD2 (5 bases). This CDR3 is 16 amino acids long. V lost 0 bases, J lost 1 base, and 11 bases lay in between. CDR1 and CDR2 (germline): LGHDT, YNNKEL (reference sequence). The CDR3 DNA reads TGTGCCAGCAGCCAAGATGTGGGAGAAGGCACAGATACGCAGTATTTT. This sequence encodes CASSQDVGEGTDTQYF.

This clonotype was recorded at least ten times. The chain links TRBV5-1 to TRBJ2-6; D perhaps matches TRBD1 (6 bases). This CDR3 comprises 18 residues. Germline V gene lookup returns CDR1 SGHRS and CDR2 YFSETQ. V lost 0 bases to trimming and J lost 0 bases, with 13 bases between them. The CDR3: CASSLVGQLSSGANVLTF. CDR3 bases: TGCGCCAGCAGCTTGGTAGGACAGCTTAGCTCTGGGGCCAACGTCCTGACTTTC.